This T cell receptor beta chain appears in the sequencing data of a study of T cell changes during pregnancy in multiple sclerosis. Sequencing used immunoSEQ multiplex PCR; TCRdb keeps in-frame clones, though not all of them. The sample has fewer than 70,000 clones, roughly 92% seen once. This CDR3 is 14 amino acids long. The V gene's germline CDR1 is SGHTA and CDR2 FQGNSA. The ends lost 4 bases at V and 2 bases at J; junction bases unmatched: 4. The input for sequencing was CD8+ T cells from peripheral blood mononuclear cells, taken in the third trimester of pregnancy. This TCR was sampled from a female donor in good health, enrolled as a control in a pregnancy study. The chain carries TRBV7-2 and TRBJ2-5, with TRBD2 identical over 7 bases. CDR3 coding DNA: TGTGCCAGCAGCTCCCAAGCGGGGCAAGAGACCCAGTACTTC. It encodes CASSSQAGQETQYF.